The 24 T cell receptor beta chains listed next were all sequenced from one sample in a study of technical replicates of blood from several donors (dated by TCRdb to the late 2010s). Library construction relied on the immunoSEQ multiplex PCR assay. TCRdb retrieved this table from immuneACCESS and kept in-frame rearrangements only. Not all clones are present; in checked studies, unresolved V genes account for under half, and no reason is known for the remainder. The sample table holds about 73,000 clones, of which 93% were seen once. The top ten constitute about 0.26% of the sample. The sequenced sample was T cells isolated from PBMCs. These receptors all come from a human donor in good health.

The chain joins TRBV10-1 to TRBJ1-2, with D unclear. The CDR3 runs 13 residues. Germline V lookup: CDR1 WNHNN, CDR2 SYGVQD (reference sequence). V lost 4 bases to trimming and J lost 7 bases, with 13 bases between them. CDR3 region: CASSASGRVGYTF. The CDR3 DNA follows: TGCGCCAGCAGTGCCTCCGGGAGGGTTGGCTACACCTTC.

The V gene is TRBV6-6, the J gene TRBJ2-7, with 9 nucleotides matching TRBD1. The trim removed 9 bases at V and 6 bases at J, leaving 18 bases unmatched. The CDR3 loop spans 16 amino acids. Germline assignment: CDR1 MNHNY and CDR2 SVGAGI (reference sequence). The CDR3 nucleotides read TGTGCCAGTCTGGGACAGGGTAGCCTCCGGCCTCCCGAGCAGTACTTC. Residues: CASLGQGSLRPPEQYF.

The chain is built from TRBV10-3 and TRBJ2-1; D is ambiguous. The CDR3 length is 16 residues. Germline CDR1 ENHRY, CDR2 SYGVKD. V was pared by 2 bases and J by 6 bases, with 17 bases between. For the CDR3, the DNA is TGTGCCATCAGTGAGACGCTCAAGACAAGTGTCAATGAGCAGTTCTTC. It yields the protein CAISETLKTSVNEQFF.

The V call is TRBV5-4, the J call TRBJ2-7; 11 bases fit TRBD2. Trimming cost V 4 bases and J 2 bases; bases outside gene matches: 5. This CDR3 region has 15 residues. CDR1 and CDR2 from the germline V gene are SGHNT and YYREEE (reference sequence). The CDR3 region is CASSNTSGRPYEQYF. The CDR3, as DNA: TGTGCCAGCAGCAATACTAGCGGGAGACCCTACGAGCAGTACTTC. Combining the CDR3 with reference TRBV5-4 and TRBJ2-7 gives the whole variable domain ETGVTQSPTHLIKTRGQQVTLRCSSQSGHNTVSWYQQALGQGPQFIFQYYREEENGRGNFPPRFSGLQFPNYSSELNVNALELDDSALYLCASSNTSGRPYEQYFGPGTRLTVT.

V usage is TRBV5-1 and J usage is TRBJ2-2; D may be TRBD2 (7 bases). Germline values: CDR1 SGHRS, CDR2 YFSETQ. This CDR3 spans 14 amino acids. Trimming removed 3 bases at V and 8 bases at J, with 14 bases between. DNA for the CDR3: TGCGCCAGCAGCTCGGGGGGCCCACTAGGGGAGCTGTTTTTT. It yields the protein CASSSGGPLGELFF.

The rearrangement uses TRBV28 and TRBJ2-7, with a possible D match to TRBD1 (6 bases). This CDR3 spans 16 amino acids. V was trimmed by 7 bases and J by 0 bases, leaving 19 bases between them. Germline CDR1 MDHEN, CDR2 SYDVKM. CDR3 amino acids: CASTSGVPISSYEQYF. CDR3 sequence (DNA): TGTGCCAGCACGTCAGGGGTCCCTATAAGCTCCTACGAGCAGTACTTC.

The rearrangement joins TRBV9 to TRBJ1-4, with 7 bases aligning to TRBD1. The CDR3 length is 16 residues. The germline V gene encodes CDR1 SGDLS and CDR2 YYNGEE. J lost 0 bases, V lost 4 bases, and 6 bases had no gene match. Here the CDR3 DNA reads TGTGCCAGCAGCTCCTGGACAGGTGCAACTAATGAAAAACTGTTTTTT. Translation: CASSSWTGATNEKLFF.

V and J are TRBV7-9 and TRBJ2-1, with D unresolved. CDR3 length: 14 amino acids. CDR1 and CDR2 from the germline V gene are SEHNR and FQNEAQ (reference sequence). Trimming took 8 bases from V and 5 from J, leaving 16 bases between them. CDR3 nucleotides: TGTGCCAGCCAGGATTTGAACAAGAACAATGAGCAGTTCTTC. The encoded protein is CASQDLNKNNEQFF.

The CDR3 bases are TGTGCCAGCAGTTTGGCCGGTAGCGGGAGCGGCAAGGAGCAGTACTTC. Translation gives CASSLAGSGSGKEQYF. The chain carries TRBV6-5 and TRBJ2-7, with 9 bases aligning to TRBD2. Trimming at V came to 4 bases and at J to 7 bases, leaving 14 bases not matched to a gene. Germline CDR1 reads MNHEY; CDR2 reads SVGAGI. The CDR3 sequence is 16 residues long.

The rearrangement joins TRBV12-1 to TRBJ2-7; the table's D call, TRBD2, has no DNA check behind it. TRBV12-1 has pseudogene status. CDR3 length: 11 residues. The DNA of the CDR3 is TGTGCCAGCGGGGGAGGGGACGAGCAGTACTTC. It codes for CASGGGDEQYF.

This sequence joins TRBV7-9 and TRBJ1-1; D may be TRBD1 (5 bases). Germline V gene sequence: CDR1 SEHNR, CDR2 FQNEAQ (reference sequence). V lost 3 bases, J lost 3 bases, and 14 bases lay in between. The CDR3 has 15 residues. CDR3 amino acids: CASSFVKGSDTEAFF. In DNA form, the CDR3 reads TGTGCCAGCAGCTTTGTCAAGGGGTCGGACACTGAAGCTTTCTTT.

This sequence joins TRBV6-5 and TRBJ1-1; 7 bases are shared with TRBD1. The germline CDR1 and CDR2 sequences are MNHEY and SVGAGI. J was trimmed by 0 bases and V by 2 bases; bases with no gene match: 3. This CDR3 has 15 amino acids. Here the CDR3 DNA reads TGTGCCAGCAGTTACGGTGACAGGGTGAACACTGAAGCTTTCTTT. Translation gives CASSYGDRVNTEAFF.

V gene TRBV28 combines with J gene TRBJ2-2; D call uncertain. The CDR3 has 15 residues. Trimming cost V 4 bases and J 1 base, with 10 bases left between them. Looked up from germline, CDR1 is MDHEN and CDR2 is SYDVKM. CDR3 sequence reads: CASSSKQENTGELFF. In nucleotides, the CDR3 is TGTGCCAGCAGTTCAAAGCAGGAGAACACCGGGGAGCTGTTTTTT.

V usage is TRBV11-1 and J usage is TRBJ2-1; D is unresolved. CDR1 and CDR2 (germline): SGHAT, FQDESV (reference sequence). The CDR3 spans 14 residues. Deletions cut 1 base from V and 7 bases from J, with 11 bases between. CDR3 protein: CASSLGGSLNEQFF. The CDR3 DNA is TGTGCCAGCAGCTTAGGTGGCAGTTTGAATGAGCAGTTCTTC. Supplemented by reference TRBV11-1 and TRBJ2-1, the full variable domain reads EAEVAQSPRYKITEKSQAVAFWCDPISGHATLYWYRQILGQGPELLVQFQDESVVDDSQLPKDRFSAERLKGVDSTLKIQPAELGDSAMYLCASSLGGSLNEQFFGPGTRLTVL.

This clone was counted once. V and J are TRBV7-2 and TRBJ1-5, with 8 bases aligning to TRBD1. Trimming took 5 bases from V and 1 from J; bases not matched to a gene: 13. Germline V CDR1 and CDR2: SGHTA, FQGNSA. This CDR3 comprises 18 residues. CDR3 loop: CASSPDGTGGRSNQPQHF. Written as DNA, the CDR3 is TGTGCCAGCAGCCCCGATGGGACAGGAGGAAGAAGCAATCAGCCCCAGCATTTT. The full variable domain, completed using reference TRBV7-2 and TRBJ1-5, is GAGVSQSPSNKVTEKGKDVELRCDPISGHTALYWYRQSLGQGLEFLIYFQGNSAPDKSGLPSDRFSAERTGGSVSTLTIQRTQQEDSAVYLCASSPDGTGGRSNQPQHFGDGTRLSIL.

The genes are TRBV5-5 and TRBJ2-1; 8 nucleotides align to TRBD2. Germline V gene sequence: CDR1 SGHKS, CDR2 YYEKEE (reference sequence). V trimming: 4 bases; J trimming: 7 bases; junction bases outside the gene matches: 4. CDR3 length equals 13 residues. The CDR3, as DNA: TGTGCCAGCAGCCGTACGGGGGGGAATGAGCAGTTCTTC. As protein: CASSRTGGNEQFF.

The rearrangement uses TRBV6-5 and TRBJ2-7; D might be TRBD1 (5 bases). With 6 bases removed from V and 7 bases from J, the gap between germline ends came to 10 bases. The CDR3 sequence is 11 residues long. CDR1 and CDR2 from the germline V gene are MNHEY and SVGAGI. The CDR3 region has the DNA TGTGCCAGCAGGCAGGGCCGGGAGCAGTACTTC. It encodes CASRQGREQYF.

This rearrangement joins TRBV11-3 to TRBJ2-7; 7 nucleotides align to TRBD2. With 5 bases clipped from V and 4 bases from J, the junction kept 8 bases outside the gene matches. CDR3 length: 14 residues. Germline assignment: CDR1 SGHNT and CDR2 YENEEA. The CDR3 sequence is CASSEDLGGYEQYF. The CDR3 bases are TGTGCCAGCAGCGAGGATTTGGGGGGGTACGAGCAGTACTTC.

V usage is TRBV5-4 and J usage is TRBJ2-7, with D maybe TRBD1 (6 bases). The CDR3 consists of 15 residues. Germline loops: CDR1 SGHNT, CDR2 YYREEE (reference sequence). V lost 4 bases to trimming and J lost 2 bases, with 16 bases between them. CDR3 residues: CASSADRSVTYEQYF. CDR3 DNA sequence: TGTGCCAGCAGCGCCGACAGGTCGGTGACCTACGAGCAGTACTTC. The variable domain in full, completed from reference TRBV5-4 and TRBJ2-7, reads ETGVTQSPTHLIKTRGQQVTLRCSSQSGHNTVSWYQQALGQGPQFIFQYYREEENGRGNFPPRFSGLQFPNYSSELNVNALELDDSALYLCASSADRSVTYEQYFGPGTRLTVT.

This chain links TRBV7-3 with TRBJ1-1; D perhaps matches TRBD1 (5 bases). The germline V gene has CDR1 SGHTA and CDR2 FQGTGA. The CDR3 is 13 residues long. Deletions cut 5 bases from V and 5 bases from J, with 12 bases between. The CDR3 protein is CASSPGLGTEAFF. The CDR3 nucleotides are TGTGCCAGCAGCCCAGGGCTTGGAACTGAAGCTTTCTTT. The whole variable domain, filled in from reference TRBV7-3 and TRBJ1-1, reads GAGVSQTPSNKVTEKGKYVELRCDPISGHTALYWYRQSLGQGPEFLIYFQGTGAADDSGLPNDRFFAVRPEGSVSTLKIQRTERGDSAVYLCASSPGLGTEAFFGQGTRLTVV.

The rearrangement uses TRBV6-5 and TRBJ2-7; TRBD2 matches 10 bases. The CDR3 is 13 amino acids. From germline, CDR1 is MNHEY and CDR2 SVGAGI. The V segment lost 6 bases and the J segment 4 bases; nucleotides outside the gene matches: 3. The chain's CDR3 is CASRGTSDYEQYF. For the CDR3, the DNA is TGTGCCAGCAGGGGGACTAGCGATTACGAGCAGTACTTC.

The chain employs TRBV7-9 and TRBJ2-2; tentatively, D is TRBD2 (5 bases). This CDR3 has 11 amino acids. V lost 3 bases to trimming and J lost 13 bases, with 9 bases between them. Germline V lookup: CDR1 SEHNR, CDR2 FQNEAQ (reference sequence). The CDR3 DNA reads TGTGCCAGCAGCTTGGAGGTGGGGCTGTTTTTT. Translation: CASSLEVGLFF.

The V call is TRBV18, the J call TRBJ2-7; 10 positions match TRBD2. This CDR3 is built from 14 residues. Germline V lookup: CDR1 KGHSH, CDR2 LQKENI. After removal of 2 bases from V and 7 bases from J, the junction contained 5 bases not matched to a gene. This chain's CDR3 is CASSPSSGRQEQYF. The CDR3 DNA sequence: TGTGCCAGCTCACCATCTAGCGGGAGACAGGAGCAGTACTTC.

CDR3 sequence reads: CASTGLAGEYEQYF. The CDR3 nucleotides are TGTGCCAGCACCGGACTAGCGGGGGAATACGAGCAGTACTTC. The V and J genes are TRBV5-6 and TRBJ2-7; 13 bases agree with TRBD2. The CDR3 extends over 14 amino acids. The J segment lost 4 bases and the V segment lost 6 bases, leaving 4 bases of the junction unmatched. Germline V lookup: CDR1 SGHDT, CDR2 YYEEEE.